The rows below give T cell receptor beta chains drawn from one sample of a study of blood T cell repertoires in COVID-19. Clones were read by immunoSEQ multiplex PCR, and TCRdb kept only the in-frame ones, dropping some. This sample has 170,000 or so clones, with just over 85% found just once. The sample taken for sequencing was PBMCs or T cells enriched from blood (not recorded which). These receptors all stem from a woman aged 18-29 years who had recovered from COVID-19. CDR3s include the opening cysteine and the closing phenylalanine or tryptophan. A D gene is named only where the DNA matches it firmly. Expanded clones are given a class, and other clones once, few, many or no size at all.

. . TRBJ2-2 TRBV28 TGTGCCAGCAGTTTTGGCAGGCGGGTTCAAGGGGAGCTGTTTTTT CASSFGRRVQGELFF
few . TRBJ2-1 TRBV4-1 TGCGCCAGCAGCCCCGGGGGAGTCACCTACAATGAGCAGTTCTTC CASSPGGVTYNEQFF
. TRBD1 TRBJ1-1 TRBV29-1 TGCAGCGCTAACCAGGACAGGGGATTAGAAGCTTTCTTT CSANQDRGLEAFF
. . TRBJ2-3 TRBV3-1/TRBV3-2 TGTGCCAGCAGCCATAGTGCTGCTTCCGTAACAGATACGCAGTATTTT CASSHSAASVTDTQYF
once . TRBJ1-1 TRBV5-1 TGCGCCAGCAGCCCCGGACAGAAAAACACTGAAGCTTTCTTT CASSPGQKNTEAFF
. . TRBJ2-6 TRBV19 TGTGCCAGTAGAGGTCAGAGGGAGAACTCTGGGGCCAACGTCCTGACTTTC CASRGQRENSGANVLTF
few TRBD2 TRBJ2-1 TRBV9 TGTGCCAGCAGCCGGACTAGCGGGAGCTATACCATCTCCTACAATGAGCAGTTCTTC CASSRTSGSYTISYNEQFF
few . TRBJ1-2 TRBV2 TGTGCCAGCATCCGGGGGGGGTTCTATGGCTACACCTTC CASIRGGFYGYTF
. . TRBJ2-7 TRBV5-1 TGCGCCAGCTCTGAGGGCTCGTACGAGCAGTACTTC CASSEGSYEQYF
. TRBD1 TRBJ2-7 TRBV30 TGTGCCTGGAGTGATTCTGCCGGGACAGGGGGAAGGAGTACCTACGAGCAGTACTTC CAWSDSAGTGGRSTYEQYF
. TRBD2 TRBJ2-7 TRBV11-1 TGTGCCAGCAGCTTAGCGGGGGGACTAGCGGGAAGACAGTACTTC CASSLAGGLAGRQYF
few . TRBJ2-2 TRBV18 TGTGCCAGCTCACCATCCGGGCGGGACACCGGGGAGCTGTTTTTT CASSPSGRDTGELFF
. . TRBJ2-7 TRBV2 TGTGCCAGCAGGGAAGACTGGGAGCAGTACTTC CASREDWEQYF
. . TRBJ2-1 TRBV29-1 TGCAGCGTAGATACGGGACTCTTATACAATGAGCAGTTCTTC CSVDTGLLYNEQFF
. . TRBJ1-1 TRBV19 TGTGCCAGTAGTATACGGGGTCGGCCTGAAGCTTTCTTT CASSIRGRPEAFF
. . TRBJ1-4 TRBV9 TGTGCCAGCAGCGACACCGCGGGGGGCGCAGGGGAAAAACTGTTTTTT CASSDTAGGAGEKLFF
. . TRBJ1-5 TRBV6-5 TGTGCCAGCAGTAGAGGTGACGCCAGGGCGCCCCAGCATTTT CASSRGDARAPQHF
. TRBD1 TRBJ1-1 TRBV3-1/TRBV3-2 TGTGCCAGCAGCCAGTCTGGACAGGACACTGAAGCTTTCTTT CASSQSGQDTEAFF
. . TRBJ1-1 TRBV4-1 TGCGCCAGCAGCCAAGACATGGTTCGGGAGTTGGGCACTGAAGCTTTCTTT CASSQDMVRELGTEAFF
. TRBD1 TRBJ1-4 TRBV7-9 TGTGCCAGCAGCTTTGGACAGGGGTCTGAAAAACTGTTTTTT CASSFGQGSEKLFF
. TRBD2 TRBJ2-1 TRBV19 TGTGCCAGTAGTACGGGGGGGACTAGCGGGAGATACCTCAATGAGCAGTTCTTC CASSTGGTSGRYLNEQFF
. TRBD1 TRBJ1-2 TRBV28 TGTGCCAGCACCGCCCAAGGACAGGCCGACTATGGCTACACCTTC CASTAQGQADYGYTF
few TRBD1 TRBJ1-2 TRBV2 TGTGCCAGCCGGACAGGGATCCTCTATGGCTACACCTTC CASRTGILYGYTF
. . TRBJ1-1 TRBV12-3/TRBV12-4 TGTGCCAGCAACTTCCAGGGAAACACTGAAGCTTTCTTT CASNFQGNTEAFF
. TRBD2 TRBJ2-1 TRBV5-4 TGTGCCAGCAGCGAGGAGAGCGGGAGGGCGCAGTTCTTC CASSEESGRAQFF
. . TRBJ1-2 TRBV5-1 TGCGCCAGCAGCTTGGGTACAGCTAACTATGGCTACACCTTC CASSLGTANYGYTF
. TRBD1 TRBJ2-5 TRBV18 TGTGCCAGCTCGGCCGGGACAGGGGGAGAGACCCAGTACTTC CASSAGTGGETQYF
many TRBD2 TRBJ2-1 TRBV4-2 TGTGCCAGCAGCCAAGATAGGACTAGCGGATACAATGAGCAGTTCTTC CASSQDRTSGYNEQFF
. . TRBJ2-7 TRBV6-2/TRBV6-3 TGTGCCAGCAGTCCCGCCCGGGGGCAGTACTTC CASSPARGQYF
. . TRBJ2-5 TRBV28 TGTGCCAGCAGTTTACAGGTCCAGTGGGAGACCCAGTACTTC CASSLQVQWETQYF
. . TRBJ2-7 TRBV3-1/TRBV3-2 TGTGCCAGCAGCCAAATCAACGAGCAGTACTTC CASSQINEQYF
. TRBD2 TRBJ2-2 TRBV5-1 TGCGCCAGCAGCCAACAGCGGGAGGGAACCGGGGAGCTGTTTTTT CASSQQREGTGELFF
. . TRBJ1-5 TRBV19 TGTGCCAGTAGTGGGCAGAGCAATCAGCCCCAGCATTTT CASSGQSNQPQHF